This TCR beta chain was identified in a study of T cell changes during pregnancy in multiple sclerosis (dated by TCRdb to about 2019). For the wider study: The study examined how the T cell repertoire changed over the course of pregnancy in women with multiple sclerosis.

Notes on this clone: It has no known antigen specificity. Base quality data are lacking; no much larger clone is found one base away.

The germline V gene (reference sequence) yields GTSNPN for CDR1 and SVGIG for CDR2. V is pruned by 5 bases and J by 1 base, leaving 4 bases of the junction without a gene match. The CDR3, cysteine through phenylalanine, is 13 amino acids long. Only the CDR3 part of the read is kept: 39 bases, read in frame from the first base. To prepare the library, the immunoSEQ multiplex PCR assay was applied. TCRdb retrieved this table from immuneACCESS and kept in-frame rearrangements only. Not all clones are present; in checked studies, unresolved V genes account for under half, and no reason is known for the remainder. The sample table holds approximately 47,000 clones, of which 85% to 95% were seen once. The ten largest make up around 0.47% of the sample.

The chain was built from TRBV30 and TRBJ1-1; 7 bases in between match TRBD1. Here the sequenced sample was CD4+ T cells from peripheral blood mononuclear cells, taken in the first trimester of pregnancy. The source is a female donor with multiple sclerosis, enrolled in a pregnancy study. The nucleotide sequence is TGTGCCTGGTTGAGGGGGCCGAACACTGAAGCTTTCTTT. This codes for CAWLRGPNTEAFF.